This entry concerns a single T cell receptor (beta chain). In the original workflow: Reference gene primer amplification in the assay estimated nucleated cell counts. Sequencing used immunoSEQ multiplex PCR; TCRdb keeps in-frame clones, though not all of them. V, J and clone size are taken as reported in that table, and D and trimming were inferred from the DNA itself. The table has 130,000 or so clones, approximately 82% seen once. Per the germline V gene, CDR1 is MGHRA and CDR2 is YSYEKL. J gave up 7 bases and V 6 bases, and 7 bases lay outside the gene matches. The CDR3 consists of 15 residues. The data stem from a study of blood T cell repertoires in COVID-19. For the study at large: Acute and convalescent COVID-19 samples came from the United States, Italy and Spain. The cDNA or gDNA used as material had been derived from T cells, B-cell-depleted T cells, or PBMCs.

The chain is built from TRBV4-1 and TRBJ1-6; 9 bases line up with TRBD1. This clonotype was sampled from a man at least 80 years old with active or convalescent COVID-19. The sequencing sample was made of peripheral blood. The CDR3 bases are TGCGCCAGCAGGACAGGGGGTTCAGGAAATTCACCCCTCCACTTT. Translated, it gives CASRTGGSGNSPLHF.